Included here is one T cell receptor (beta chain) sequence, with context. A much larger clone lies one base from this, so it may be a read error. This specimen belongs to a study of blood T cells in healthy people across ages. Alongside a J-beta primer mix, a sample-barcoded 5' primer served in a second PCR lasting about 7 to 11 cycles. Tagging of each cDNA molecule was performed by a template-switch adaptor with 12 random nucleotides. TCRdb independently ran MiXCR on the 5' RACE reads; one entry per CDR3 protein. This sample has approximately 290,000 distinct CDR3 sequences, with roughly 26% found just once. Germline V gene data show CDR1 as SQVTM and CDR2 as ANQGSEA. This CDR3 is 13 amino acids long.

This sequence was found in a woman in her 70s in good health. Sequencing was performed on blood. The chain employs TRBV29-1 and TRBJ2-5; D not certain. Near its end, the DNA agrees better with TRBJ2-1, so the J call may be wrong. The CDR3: CSVVLQQVYGQFF. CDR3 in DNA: TGCAGCGTTGTTTTACAGCAGGTGTATGGGCAGTTCTTC.